The TCR beta chain under discussion was sequenced for a study of blood T cell repertoires in COVID-19. Trimming cost V 4 bases and J 4 bases; bases outside gene matches: 10. There are 15 residues in the CDR3. CDR1 is SGHRS, CDR2 YFSETQ, per germline. Sequencing was performed with immunoSEQ multiplex PCR; in TCRdb, only in-frame clones are kept and a portion is missing. Of about 350,000 clones listed, more than 85% are singletons. This clone turned up a few times. Sample: PBMCs or T cells enriched from blood (not recorded which). The sequence was obtained from a woman aged 25 to 39 who had recovered from COVID-19. The chain couples TRBV5-1 to TRBJ1-2, with TRBD1 matching 7 bases. The CDR3 protein is CASSITGDKSYGYTF. In DNA form, the CDR3 reads TGCGCCAGCAGCATAACAGGGGATAAGTCCTATGGCTACACCTTC.